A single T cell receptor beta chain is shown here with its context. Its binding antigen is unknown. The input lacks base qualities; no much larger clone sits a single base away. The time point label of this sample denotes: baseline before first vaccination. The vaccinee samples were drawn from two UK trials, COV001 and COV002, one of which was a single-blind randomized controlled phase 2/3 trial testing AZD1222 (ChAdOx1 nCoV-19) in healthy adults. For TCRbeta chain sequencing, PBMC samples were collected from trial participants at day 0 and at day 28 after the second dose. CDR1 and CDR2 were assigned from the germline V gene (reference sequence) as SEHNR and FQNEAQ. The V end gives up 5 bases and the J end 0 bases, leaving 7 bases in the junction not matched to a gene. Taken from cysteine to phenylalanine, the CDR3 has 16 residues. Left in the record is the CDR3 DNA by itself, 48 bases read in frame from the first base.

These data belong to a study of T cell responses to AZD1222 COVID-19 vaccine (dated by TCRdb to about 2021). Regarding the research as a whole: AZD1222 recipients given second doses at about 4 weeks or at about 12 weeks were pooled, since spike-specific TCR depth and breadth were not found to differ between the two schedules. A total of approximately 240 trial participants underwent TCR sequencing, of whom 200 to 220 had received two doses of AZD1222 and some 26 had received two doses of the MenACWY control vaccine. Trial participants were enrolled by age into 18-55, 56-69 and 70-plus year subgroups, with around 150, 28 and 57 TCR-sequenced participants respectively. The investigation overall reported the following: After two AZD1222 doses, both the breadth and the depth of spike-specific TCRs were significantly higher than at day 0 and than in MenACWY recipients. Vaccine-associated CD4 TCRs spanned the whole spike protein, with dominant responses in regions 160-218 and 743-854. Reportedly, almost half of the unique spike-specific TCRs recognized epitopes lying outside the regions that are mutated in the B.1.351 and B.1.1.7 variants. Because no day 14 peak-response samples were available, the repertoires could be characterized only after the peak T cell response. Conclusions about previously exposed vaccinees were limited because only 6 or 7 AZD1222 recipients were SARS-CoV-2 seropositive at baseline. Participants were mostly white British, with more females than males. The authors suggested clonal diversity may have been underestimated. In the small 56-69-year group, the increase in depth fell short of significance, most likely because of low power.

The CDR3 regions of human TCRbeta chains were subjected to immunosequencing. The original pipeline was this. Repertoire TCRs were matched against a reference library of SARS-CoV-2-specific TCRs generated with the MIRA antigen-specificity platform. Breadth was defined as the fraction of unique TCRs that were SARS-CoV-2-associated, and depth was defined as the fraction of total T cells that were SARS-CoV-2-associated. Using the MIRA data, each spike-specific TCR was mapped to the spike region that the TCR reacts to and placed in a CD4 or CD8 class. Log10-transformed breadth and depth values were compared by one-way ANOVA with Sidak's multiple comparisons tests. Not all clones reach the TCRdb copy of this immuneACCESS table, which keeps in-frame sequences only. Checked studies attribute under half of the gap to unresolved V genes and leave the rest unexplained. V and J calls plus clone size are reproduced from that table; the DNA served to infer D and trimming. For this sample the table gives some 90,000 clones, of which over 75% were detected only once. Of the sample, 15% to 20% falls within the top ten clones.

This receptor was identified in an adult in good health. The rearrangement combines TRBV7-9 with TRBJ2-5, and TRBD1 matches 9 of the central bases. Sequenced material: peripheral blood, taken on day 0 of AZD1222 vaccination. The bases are TGTGCCAGCAGCCGAACAGGGGGCCCGTACCAAGAGACCCAGTACTTC. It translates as CASSRTGGPYQETQYF.